The rows below give T cell receptor beta chains drawn from one sample of a study of PD-L1 blockade in urothelial cancer. This table comes from immunoSEQ multiplex PCR, and its TCRdb copy is limited to in-frame clones, with some not included. The data show about 50,000 clones, about 85% seen once. The material was PBMCs, obtained around atezolizumab (anti-PD-L1) treatment. The origin of the receptors is a man aged 50 to 59 with urothelial cancer. Each CDR3 is given with its conserved first and last residue. The order of the fields is CDR3 DNA, CDR3 protein, clone size, V gene, J gene, D gene. A D gene is named only where the DNA matches it firmly. Clone size is not always given. Where it is, it says once, few, many or a class for expanded clones.

cdr3_nt: TGTGCCAGCTCACCACCGGGACTAGCGGGAGGAGAGACCCAGTACTTC
cdr3_aa: CASSPPGLAGGETQYF
clone_size: .
v_call: TRBV18
j_call: TRBJ2-5
d_call: TRBD2

cdr3_nt: TGTGCCAGTAGTATCGGAGGGTTGGACTACAATGAGCAGTTCTTC
cdr3_aa: CASSIGGLDYNEQFF
clone_size: .
v_call: TRBV19
j_call: TRBJ2-1
d_call: .

cdr3_nt: TGCGCCAGCAGCTTGGACAGGGGAAAGCGGTCCGGGGAGCTGTTTTTT
cdr3_aa: CASSLDRGKRSGELFF
clone_size: .
v_call: TRBV5-1
j_call: TRBJ2-2
d_call: TRBD1

cdr3_nt: TGTGCCAGCAGTGAATCTCAGGGATTGAGCAATCAGCCCCAGCATTTT
cdr3_aa: CASSESQGLSNQPQHF
clone_size: .
v_call: TRBV6-1
j_call: TRBJ1-5
d_call: .

cdr3_nt: TGTGCCAGCAGCAGACAGGACAGCTTCATCTACGAGCAGTACTTC
cdr3_aa: CASSRQDSFIYEQYF
clone_size: .
v_call: TRBV5-4
j_call: TRBJ2-7
d_call: .

cdr3_nt: TGTGCCAGCAGCCCAATCGGGACATACTATGGCTACACCTTC
cdr3_aa: CASSPIGTYYGYTF
clone_size: .
v_call: TRBV11-1
j_call: TRBJ1-2
d_call: .

cdr3_nt: TGTGCCAGCAGCCCAAGCCAGGGACAGAACTATGGCTACACCTTC
cdr3_aa: CASSPSQGQNYGYTF
clone_size: .
v_call: TRBV7-8
j_call: TRBJ1-2
d_call: TRBD1

cdr3_nt: TGCGCCAGCAGCCAAGAAGTCCAGGGTTGGGCCTACGAGCAGTACTTC
cdr3_aa: CASSQEVQGWAYEQYF
clone_size: .
v_call: TRBV4-3
j_call: TRBJ2-7
d_call: .

cdr3_nt: TGTGCCAGTAGTCAAGGGACAGGGATCACTGAAGCTTTCTTT
cdr3_aa: CASSQGTGITEAFF
clone_size: .
v_call: TRBV19
j_call: TRBJ1-1
d_call: TRBD1

cdr3_nt: TGTGCCAGCAGCCCGTGGGGGGGGATTCTCCAAGAGACCCAGTACTTC
cdr3_aa: CASSPWGGILQETQYF
clone_size: .
v_call: TRBV7-2
j_call: TRBJ2-5
d_call: TRBD2

cdr3_nt: TGCGCCAGCAGCCCGGGACTAGAAGCGTCCAATGAGCAGTTCTTC
cdr3_aa: CASSPGLEASNEQFF
clone_size: few
v_call: TRBV5-1
j_call: TRBJ2-1
d_call: TRBD2

cdr3_nt: TGCGCCAGCAGCCAAGATAGCGGGGGGGCCTGGGAGACCCAGTACTTC
cdr3_aa: CASSQDSGGAWETQYF
clone_size: once
v_call: TRBV4-1
j_call: TRBJ2-5
d_call: TRBD2

cdr3_nt: TGCGCCAGCAGCTTAGGACTAGCCCCAGATACGCAGTATTTT
cdr3_aa: CASSLGLAPDTQYF
clone_size: .
v_call: TRBV5-1
j_call: TRBJ2-3
d_call: TRBD2

cdr3_nt: TGTGCCAGTAGTATTCGGCTAGCGGGGGCCTACGAGCAGTACTTC
cdr3_aa: CASSIRLAGAYEQYF
clone_size: .
v_call: TRBV19
j_call: TRBJ2-7
d_call: TRBD2

cdr3_nt: TGTGCCAGCAGCGTCCTAGGGGGCAAGGGTGAAAAACTGTTTTTT
cdr3_aa: CASSVLGGKGEKLFF
clone_size: .
v_call: TRBV9
j_call: TRBJ1-4
d_call: TRBD1

cdr3_nt: TGCGCCAGCAGCTCGACTAGCGGGGGGTACAATGAGCAGTTCTTC
cdr3_aa: CASSSTSGGYNEQFF
clone_size: once
v_call: TRBV5-1
j_call: TRBJ2-1
d_call: TRBD2

cdr3_nt: TGTGCCAGCAGCCCCCTCCTCCAGTCCTACGAGCAGTACTTC
cdr3_aa: CASSPLLQSYEQYF
clone_size: .
v_call: TRBV7-9
j_call: TRBJ2-7
d_call: .

cdr3_nt: TGTGCCTGGAGTGTCCCGGGGGGCTACACCTTC
cdr3_aa: CAWSVPGGYTF
clone_size: .
v_call: TRBV30
j_call: TRBJ1-2
d_call: .

cdr3_nt: TGTGCCAGCAGCTTAGGGTGGGACAGGAGGGCTTTCTTT
cdr3_aa: CASSLGWDRRAFF
clone_size: .
v_call: TRBV7-2
j_call: TRBJ1-1
d_call: TRBD1

cdr3_nt: TGTGCCAGCAGCTACAGGGACACCATCAGCACAGATACGCAGTATTTT
cdr3_aa: CASSYRDTISTDTQYF
clone_size: .
v_call: TRBV6-5
j_call: TRBJ2-3
d_call: .

cdr3_nt: TGTGCCAGTAGTAGCCGGGACTATAAGTTCTTC
cdr3_aa: CASSSRDYKFF
clone_size: .
v_call: TRBV19
j_call: TRBJ2-1
d_call: TRBD2

cdr3_nt: TGTGCCAGCAGCTCTAAATCCGAAGCTTTCTTT
cdr3_aa: CASSSKSEAFF
clone_size: once
v_call: TRBV7-3
j_call: TRBJ1-1
d_call: .

cdr3_nt: TGCGCCAGCAGCCAAGATCTGGCAGGGACCTACAATGAGCAGTTCTTC
cdr3_aa: CASSQDLAGTYNEQFF
clone_size: .
v_call: TRBV4-3
j_call: TRBJ2-1
d_call: .

cdr3_nt: TGTGCCAGCAGCTTATCGATAGGGACTAGCGGGAGAGATGTTAGGGAGACCCAGTACTTC
cdr3_aa: CASSLSIGTSGRDVRETQYF
clone_size: .
v_call: TRBV7-7
j_call: TRBJ2-5
d_call: TRBD2

cdr3_nt: TGTGCCAGCAGCTTCGTTCTCACAGATACGCAGTATTTT
cdr3_aa: CASSFVLTDTQYF
clone_size: .
v_call: TRBV7-2
j_call: TRBJ2-3
d_call: .

cdr3_nt: TGTGCCAGCAGCTGGGACTCCATAGGACCCAATACGCAGTATTTT
cdr3_aa: CASSWDSIGPNTQYF
clone_size: .
v_call: TRBV5-4
j_call: TRBJ2-3
d_call: .

cdr3_nt: TGTGCCAGCAGCAATACACTAGATATCCGATATATGGAGACCCAGTACTTC
cdr3_aa: CASSNTLDIRYMETQYF
clone_size: .
v_call: TRBV11-2
j_call: TRBJ2-5
d_call: .

cdr3_nt: TGTGCCAGCAGCGTAGGGGACAGTCCCAACTATGGCTACACCTTC
cdr3_aa: CASSVGDSPNYGYTF
clone_size: .
v_call: TRBV9
j_call: TRBJ1-2
d_call: TRBD1